The 29 T cell receptor beta chains below all came from one sample that was sequenced in a study of CD8 T cells in ankylosing spondylitis. TCRdb fed the 5' RACE reads into MiXCR, producing one record per CDR3 protein. The data show roughly 250,000 distinct CDR3 sequences, with 8% to 9.5% seen just once and about 6.8% held by the top ten. Sequencing was carried out using blood, either unsorted or a sorted T cell fraction (not recorded which). These receptors were collected from a male donor with ankylosing spondylitis or in good health (not recorded which).

The table lists this clonotype with a count of one. This may be a read error: a much more frequent sequence differs by one nucleotide. The chain has TRBV6-1 and TRBJ2-1, with 9 bases aligning to TRBD1. V gave up 6 bases and J gave up 9 bases; unmatched junction bases: 12. This CDR3 is built from 15 residues. Germline CDR1 MNHNS, CDR2 SASEGT. The CDR3 coding sequence is TGTGCCAGCAGCGAAATTGACAGGGGGGGAAGTGAGCAGTTCTTC. Translation: CASSEIDRGGSEQFF.

There are a few counts of this clonotype. This sequence joins TRBV20-1 and TRBJ1-4; possibly TRBD1 for D (5 bases). The CDR3 length is 12 residues. In germline, CDR1 is DFQATT, CDR2 SNEGSKA (reference sequence). Trimming cost V 6 bases and J 8 bases, with 13 bases left between them. CDR3 region: CSASGAEEKLFF. The CDR3 nucleotides read TGCAGTGCCTCCGGGGCCGAGGAAAAACTGTTTTTT.

This clonotype was seen repeatedly, ten times or more. This chain connects TRBV12-3 or TRBV12-4 to TRBJ2-5, with D possibly called TRBD1 or TRBD2 (5 bases each). V dropped 2 bases and J dropped 5 bases, with 6 bases sitting between them. This CDR3 spans 12 amino acids. The chain's CDR3 is CASSLWGETQYF. The CDR3 DNA follows: TGTGCCAGCAGTTTATGGGGGGAGACCCAGTACTTC.

This clonotype was seen only a few times. CDR3 DNA: TGTGCCAGCAGCTTGGACAGGGGATCAGATGGCTACACCTTC. Translation gives CASSLDRGSDGYTF. The rearrangement links TRBV5-7 to TRBJ1-2; 7 positions agree with TRBD1. TRBV5-7 is noted as an ORF with a role that remains uncertain. This CDR3 has 14 amino acids. V dropped 0 bases and J dropped 6; count of bases not matched to a gene: 5.

Many counts were recorded for this clonotype. The J gene is TRBJ2-3, the V gene TRBV7-9, with D perhaps matching TRBD1 (6 bases). The CDR3 spans 16 residues. Germline loops: CDR1 SEHNR, CDR2 FQNEAQ (reference sequence). The V end was cut by 6 bases, the J end by 4 bases, with 20 bases between. This CDR3 is CASSSTHREGADTQYF. The CDR3 nucleotides read TGTGCCAGCAGTTCAACGCACAGAGAGGGGGCAGATACGCAGTATTTT.

The rearrangement uses TRBV27 and TRBJ1-5; tentative D call: TRBD1 (5 bases). The CDR3 is made up of 14 amino acids. V was shortened by 5 bases and J by 1 base, with 9 bases between the two germline ends. Germline V gene lookup returns CDR1 MNHEY and CDR2 SMNVEV (reference sequence). This CDR3 is CASSAGRSNQPQHF. The CDR3 nucleotides read TGTGCCAGCAGTGCAGGGCGCAGCAATCAGCCCCAGCATTTT.

This clonotype was seen ten or more times. The rearrangement links TRBV5-1 to TRBJ1-6, with 7 bases that match TRBD1. V shed 3 bases, J shed 7 bases, and the junction held 10 bases outside the gene matches. Germline CDR1 reads SGHRS; CDR2 reads YFSETQ. The length of the CDR3 is 16 residues. The CDR3 sequence: CASSYNGGQQNSPLHF. CDR3 nucleotides: TGCGCCAGCAGCTACAACGGGGGACAGCAAAATTCACCCCTCCACTTT.

The rearrangement uses TRBV12-3 or TRBV12-4 and TRBJ1-4; D is possibly TRBD1 (6 bases). CDR3 length equals 13 residues. The V end lost 7 bases, the J end lost 8 bases, and 14 bases lay between the germline ends. This chain's CDR3 is CASNPRGYEKLFF. DNA of the CDR3: TGTGCCAGCAATCCCAGGGGATACGAAAAACTGTTTTTT.

V is TRBV6-1 and J is TRBJ1-5, with D possibly TRBD1 on 5 matching bases. The CDR3 extends over 15 amino acids. The germline V and J ends were trimmed by 6 bases and 2 bases, with 14 bases remaining between them. The germline V gene encodes CDR1 MNHNS and CDR2 SASEGT. The CDR3 DNA reads as TGTGCCAGCAGCCTCCGCGGGGGGGGCAATCAGCCCCAGCATTTT. Its translation: CASSLRGGGNQPQHF.

In this sample, this clonotype turned up many times. The chain is built from TRBV7-9 and TRBJ2-7, with 10 bases identical to TRBD1. This CDR3 is 14 amino acids long. After removal of 2 bases from V and 7 bases from J, the junction contained 5 bases not matched to a gene. CDR1 and CDR2 from the germline V gene are SEHNR and FQNEAQ (reference sequence). CDR3 loop: CASSLSRTGGEQYF. The DNA of the CDR3 is TGTGCCAGCAGCTTAAGTAGGACAGGGGGTGAGCAGTACTTC.

In this sample, this clonotype turned up many times. This rearrangement joins TRBV9 to TRBJ2-7; the D is unclear. This CDR3 comprises 14 residues. V was cut by 0 bases and J by 0 bases, with 7 bases left in between. Germline V lookup: CDR1 SGDLS, CDR2 YYNGEE. DNA of the CDR3: TGTGCCAGCAGCGTAGCGTCCAACTCCTACGAGCAGTACTTC. This gives the protein CASSVASNSYEQYF. Based on the CDR3 plus reference TRBV9 and TRBJ2-7, the full variable domain is DSGVTQTPKHLITATGQRVTLRCSPRSGDLSVYWYQQSLDQGLQFLIQYYNGEERAKGNILERFSAQQFPDLHSELNLSSLELGDSALYFCASSVASNSYEQYFGPGTRLTVT.

The chain combines TRBV7-2 with TRBJ2-3, with 11 bases lining up with TRBD2. Germline CDR1 SGHTA, CDR2 FQGNSA. This CDR3 is built from 16 residues. Losses at the gene ends were 4 bases for V and 4 bases for J; bases not matched to a gene: 7. This CDR3 reads CASSSLLAGVADTQYF. CDR3 nucleotides: TGTGCCAGCAGCTCCTTACTAGCGGGAGTGGCAGATACGCAGTATTTT.

This clonotype showed up just a few times. The V call is TRBV29-1, the J call TRBJ1-4, with unresolved D. CDR3 length equals 13 residues. V was pared by 6 bases and J by 8 bases, with 16 bases between. In germline, CDR1 is SQVTM, CDR2 ANQGSEA. In nucleotides, the CDR3 is TGCAGCGTCACCTACCTTGAGAAGGAAAAACTGTTTTTT. The encoded protein is CSVTYLEKEKLFF.

This clonotype came up many times. This chain uses TRBV25-1 with TRBJ1-5, with D perhaps matching TRBD1 (5 bases). The CDR3 spans 17 residues. The germline gives CDR1 MGHDK, CDR2 SYGVNS. The V end was cut by 0 bases, the J end by 0 bases, with 12 bases between. The CDR3 DNA is TGTGCCAGCAGTGAATATTGGACACCACCTAGCAATCAGCCCCAGCATTTT. Amino acids: CASSEYWTPPSNQPQHF.

This clonotype was recorded at least ten times. The CDR3 region is CASSPKTGQGDTQYF. DNA for the CDR3: TGTGCCAGCTCACCAAAGACAGGGCAGGGAGATACGCAGTATTTT. The rearrangement joins TRBV18 to TRBJ2-3, with 7 bases aligning to TRBD1. Trimming cost V 2 bases and J 5 bases; bases outside gene matches: 7. Germline CDR1 and CDR2: KGHSH and LQKENI. The CDR3 spans 15 residues.

This clonotype was counted at least ten times. The chain links TRBV20-1 to TRBJ2-5; 7 bases align to TRBD2. There are 14 residues in the CDR3. With V trimmed by 6 bases and J by 4 bases, 11 bases remained unmatched. Germline lookup yields CDR1 DFQATT and CDR2 SNEGSKA (reference sequence). The CDR3 loop reads CSARTSVRGETQYF. The CDR3 DNA is TGCAGTGCGAGAACTAGCGTTAGAGGAGAGACCCAGTACTTC.

There are many counts of this clonotype. The chain combines TRBV11-2 with TRBJ2-6; D remains unclear. CDR1 and CDR2 (germline): SGHAT, FQNNGV. There are 19 residues in the CDR3. The ends were cut back, 6 bases at V and 1 base at J, with 22 bases in the middle. In DNA form, the CDR3 reads TGTGCCAGCAGTACCGGGTGGGTGCCATCCCAATCTGGGGCCAACGTCCTGACTTTC. The encoded protein is CASSTGWVPSQSGANVLTF. The full variable domain, rest sourced from reference TRBV11-2 and TRBJ2-6, is EAGVAQSPRYKIIEKRQSVAFWCNPISGHATLYWYQQILGQGPKLLIQFQNNGVVDDSQLPKDRFSAERLKGVDSTLKIQPAKLEDSAVYLCASSTGWVPSQSGANVLTFGAGSRLTVL.

This clonotype was counted ten times or more. V is TRBV6-4 and J is TRBJ2-1; TRBD1 aligns across 11 bases. Per the germline V gene, CDR1 is MRHNA and CDR2 is SNTAGT. This CDR3 comprises 15 residues. The V gene end was trimmed by 3 bases and the J gene end by 6 bases; junction bases not matched to a gene: 4. The CDR3: CASSEGTGGGNEQFF. CDR3 DNA: TGTGCCAGCAGTGAGGGGACAGGGGGAGGCAATGAGCAGTTCTTC.

This clonotype has at least ten counts. The V call is TRBV29-1, the J call TRBJ1-1; TRBD1 is a possible D gene (6 bases). V was shortened by 8 bases and J by 5 bases, with 21 bases between the two germline ends. The CDR3 runs 14 residues. The germline gives CDR1 SQVTM, CDR2 ANQGSEA. CDR3 nucleotides: TGCAGCATTCTCCCACAGGGTGGTTGGACTGAAGCTTTCTTT. Protein product: CSILPQGGWTEAFF.

This clonotype has at least ten counts. The chain links TRBV7-9 to TRBJ2-3; D gene ambiguous. The V and J ends lost 6 bases and 2 bases respectively, with 6 bases between them. This CDR3 has 12 residues. CDR1 and CDR2 from the germline V gene are SEHNR and FQNEAQ (reference sequence). CDR3: CASSKNTDTQYF. The CDR3 nucleotides read TGTGCCAGCAGTAAAAACACAGATACGCAGTATTTT.

This clonotype was counted many times. The chain uses TRBV10-3 and TRBJ2-7, with D unresolved. The length of the CDR3 is 14 residues. Germline CDR1 reads ENHRY; CDR2 reads SYGVKD. V was cut by 4 bases and J by 3 bases, with 13 bases left in between. CDR3 residues: CAISAERMNYEQYF. In DNA, the CDR3 is TGTGCCATCAGTGCCGAACGGATGAACTACGAGCAGTACTTC.

In this sample, this clonotype turned up many times. This chain joins TRBV6-1 and TRBJ1-5; tentative D call: TRBD1 (5 bases). The germline gives CDR1 MNHNS, CDR2 SASEGT. The CDR3 has 13 amino acids. Between the trimmed V and J ends, which lost 7 bases and 7 bases, there was a span of 14 bases. The CDR3 nucleotides are TGTGCCAGCACACTAGGAAGGGACCAGCCCCAGCATTTT. It translates to CASTLGRDQPQHF.

This clonotype was picked up many times. CDR3 loop: CASSPDPPDRDDGYTF. The CDR3 DNA sequence: TGTGCCAGCAGTCCTGATCCGCCGGACAGGGATGATGGCTACACCTTC. This chain uses TRBV12-3 or TRBV12-4 with TRBJ1-2; 8 nucleotides match TRBD1. The J segment lost 6 bases and the V segment lost 5 bases, leaving 14 bases of the junction unmatched. CDR3 size: 16 residues.

This clonotype has a count of ten or more. The chain recombines TRBV19 with TRBJ1-5; D uncertain. V was shortened by 0 bases and J by 4 bases, with 13 bases between the two germline ends. CDR3 length: 16 residues. The germline CDR1 and CDR2 sequences are LNHDA and SQIVND (reference sequence). The CDR3 here is CASSIDLWRPNQPQHF. The CDR3 region has the DNA TGTGCCAGTAGTATAGATCTCTGGCGTCCGAATCAGCCCCAGCATTTT.

This clonotype was observed many times. The chain has TRBV5-5 and TRBJ1-4; D possibly corresponds to TRBD1 (5 bases). The CDR3 is 14 residues long. V lost 6 bases, J lost 8 bases, and 17 bases lay in between. The germline CDR1 and CDR2 sequences are SGHKS and YYEKEE (reference sequence). CDR3 sequence: CASTVEVTVEKLFF. The CDR3 DNA sequence: TGTGCCAGCACCGTGGAGGTGACAGTCGAAAAACTGTTTTTT.

This clonotype was observed at least ten times. V usage is TRBV7-6 and J usage is TRBJ2-2, with no clear D. CDR1 and CDR2 (germline): SGHVS, FNYEAQ. V lost 6 bases to trimming and J lost 0 bases, with 8 bases between them. This CDR3 has 14 residues. The CDR3: CASRIATNTGELFF. For the CDR3, the DNA is TGTGCCAGCAGGATCGCCACGAACACCGGGGAGCTGTTTTTT.

This clonotype came up many times. The chain combines TRBV10-3 with TRBJ2-1; D call uncertain. CDR3 size: 16 residues. Germline loops: CDR1 ENHRY, CDR2 SYGVKD. Trimming removed 0 bases from V and 7 bases from J, with 16 bases in between. The CDR3 reads CAISESGRPNGNEQFF. The DNA for the CDR3 is TGTGCCATCAGTGAGTCGGGCAGGCCGAATGGGAATGAGCAGTTCTTC.

Ten or more counts support this clonotype. The chain employs TRBV5-1 and TRBJ2-1; perhaps TRBD1 as D (6 bases). The CDR3 length is 16 residues. Trimming took 7 bases from V and 4 from J, leaving 21 bases between them. The germline V gene has CDR1 SGHRS and CDR2 YFSETQ. As DNA, the CDR3 is TGCGCCAGCTCCCCAGGGAGACAGGCAGGATACAATGAGCAGTTCTTC. The encoded protein is CASSPGRQAGYNEQFF. The complete variable domain, with remaining parts taken from reference TRBV5-1 and TRBJ2-1, reads KAGVTQTPRYLIKTRGQQVTLSCSPISGHRSVSWYQQTPGQGLQFLFEYFSETQRNKGNFPGRFSGRQFSNSRSEMNVSTLELGDSALYLCASSPGRQAGYNEQFFGPGTRLTVL.

In its sample, this clonotype was seen many times. The J gene is TRBJ2-4, the V gene TRBV20-1; 10 nucleotides line up with TRBD1. Unmatched junction bases numbered 3, after V lost 6 bases and J lost 4 bases. This CDR3 comprises 13 residues. Germline loops: CDR1 DFQATT, CDR2 SNEGSKA (reference sequence). The CDR3 spells CSAPGQGKNIQYF. CDR3 nucleotide sequence: TGCAGTGCCCCGGGACAGGGGAAAAACATTCAGTACTTC.